This T cell receptor (beta chain) was captured in a study of CD8 T cell repertoires and HIV-1 epitope variants. Across the whole study: An uncultured baseline aliquot held 1M T cells.

Looked up from germline, CDR1 is MDHEN and CDR2 is SYDVKM. The V end was cut by 5 bases, the J end by 3 bases, with 19 bases between. The CDR3 contains 16 residues. In this sample, this clone is large. The antigen is unknown. Measured with immunoSEQ multiplex PCR; TCRdb has only the in-frame clones, and not every one. The sample consists of roughly 4,900 clones, about 70% of them appearing once. The chain has TRBV28 and TRBJ1-2; D possibly corresponds to TRBD1 (5 bases). Sequenced input: cultured CD8+ T cells derived from PBMCs. This clonotype was obtained from a male donor with HIV. CDR3 nucleotides: TGTGCCAGCAGTATACGCCCGACAGATTTCGACTATGGCTACACCTTC. Its protein product is CASSIRPTDFDYGYTF.